A selection of T cell receptor beta chains follows, all from one sample in a study of T-cell reconstitution after alpha-beta-depleted transplantation in children. TCRdb ran MiXCR on the PCR reads and lists one entry per CDR3 protein. This table holds about 300,000 distinct CDR3 sequences, around 10% found once. Sample: PBMCs, taken before TCRalphabeta/CD19-depleted stem cell transplant. The receptors shown here come from a boy younger than two with acute myeloid leukemia, due to receive a stem cell transplant. The CDR3 runs from the conserved cysteine through the conserved F or W. The D gene is left open where the match is weak. Only part of the rows carry a size: once, few, many, or a class if the clone is expanded.

D gene: .; V gene: TRBV24-1; J gene: TRBJ2-1; clone size: .; CDR3 DNA: TGTGCCACCAGTGACCTTGACCGGGATGAGCAGTTCTTC; CDR3 protein: CATSDLDRDEQFF
D gene: TRBD1; V gene: TRBV4-1; J gene: TRBJ1-5; clone size: many; CDR3 DNA: TGCGCCAGCAGCAGGGGACAGGGAGATCAGCCCCAGCATTTT; CDR3 protein: CASSRGQGDQPQHF
D gene: TRBD1; V gene: TRBV27; J gene: TRBJ1-5; clone size: many; CDR3 DNA: TGTGCCAGCCGCACCGCGGGACAGGGGAATCAGCCCCAGCATTTT; CDR3 protein: CASRTAGQGNQPQHF
D gene: TRBD2; V gene: TRBV12-3/TRBV12-4; J gene: TRBJ2-1; clone size: few; CDR3 DNA: TGTGCCAGCGCCCAGCGGGAGGGAGCTGAGCAGTTCTTC; CDR3 protein: CASAQREGAEQFF
D gene: TRBD2; V gene: TRBV15; J gene: TRBJ2-6; clone size: .; CDR3 DNA: TGTGCCACCAGCAGAGGACTAGCGGGGGGCTCTGGGGCCAACGTTCTGACTTTC; CDR3 protein: CATSRGLAGGSGANVLTF
D gene: .; V gene: TRBV5-1; J gene: TRBJ2-7; clone size: few; CDR3 DNA: TGCGCCAGCACCCGGGACATCGACTCCTACGAGCAGTACTTC; CDR3 protein: CASTRDIDSYEQYF
D gene: TRBD2; V gene: TRBV18; J gene: TRBJ2-1; clone size: .; CDR3 DNA: TGTGCCAGCTCTCCTACTAGCGGGGACTACAATGAGCAGTTCTTC; CDR3 protein: CASSPTSGDYNEQFF
D gene: TRBD2; V gene: TRBV29-1; J gene: TRBJ2-3; clone size: many; CDR3 DNA: TGCAGCGTTGCCAGCGGGAGGGATACGCAGTATTTT; CDR3 protein: CSVASGRDTQYF
D gene: .; V gene: TRBV7-2; J gene: TRBJ2-5; clone size: many; CDR3 DNA: TGTGCCAGCAGCCTCGGCTGGACCAAACAAGAGACCCAGTACTTC; CDR3 protein: CASSLGWTKQETQYF
D gene: .; V gene: TRBV6-5; J gene: TRBJ1-5; clone size: many; CDR3 DNA: TGTGCCAGCGTTGGGGGCGGAAATCAGCCCCAGCATTTT; CDR3 protein: CASVGGGNQPQHF
D gene: .; V gene: TRBV6-5; J gene: TRBJ1-5; clone size: many; CDR3 DNA: TGTGCCAGCAGTTACTCTACAGCGACCAATCAGCCCCAGCATTTT; CDR3 protein: CASSYSTATNQPQHF
D gene: TRBD1; V gene: TRBV24-1; J gene: TRBJ2-1; clone size: many; CDR3 DNA: TGTGCCACCTCGGACAGGGGGCGTTGGGAGCAGTTCTTC; CDR3 protein: CATSDRGRWEQFF
D gene: .; V gene: TRBV10-2; J gene: TRBJ2-3; clone size: many; CDR3 DNA: TGCGCCAGCAGAAGTAGAGGGCCCCGCACAGATACGCAGTATTTT; CDR3 protein: CASRSRGPRTDTQYF
D gene: TRBD2; V gene: TRBV20-1; J gene: TRBJ2-1; clone size: many; CDR3 DNA: TGCAGTGCTGTAGCGGGGCTCTCCTACAATGAGCAGTTCTTC; CDR3 protein: CSAVAGLSYNEQFF
D gene: .; V gene: TRBV11-3; J gene: TRBJ2-7; clone size: .; CDR3 DNA: TGTGCCAGCAGCTTAGATCCCCTGAACTCCTACGAGCAGTACTTC; CDR3 protein: CASSLDPLNSYEQYF
D gene: .; V gene: TRBV7-9; J gene: TRBJ2-7; clone size: many; CDR3 DNA: TGTGCCAGCAGGTCAGGTATGGCCCCGTCCTACGAGCAGTACTTC; CDR3 protein: CASRSGMAPSYEQYF
D gene: .; V gene: TRBV12-3/TRBV12-4; J gene: TRBJ1-2; clone size: many; CDR3 DNA: TGTGCCAGCAGTCCCTCGACACGTTATACCTATGGCTACACCTTC; CDR3 protein: CASSPSTRYTYGYTF
D gene: .; V gene: TRBV12-3/TRBV12-4; J gene: TRBJ1-3; clone size: many; CDR3 DNA: TGTGCCAGCAGTACCGACAGTTCTTATTCTGGAAACACCATATATTTT; CDR3 protein: CASSTDSSYSGNTIYF
D gene: TRBD1; V gene: TRBV24-1; J gene: TRBJ2-2; clone size: .; CDR3 DNA: TGTGCCACCAGTGATTTCTCACAGGGGGCGTGGGTCACCGGGGAGCTGTTTTTT; CDR3 protein: CATSDFSQGAWVTGELFF
D gene: TRBD2; V gene: TRBV6-1; J gene: TRBJ2-5; clone size: .; CDR3 DNA: TGTGCCAGCAGTGGCCCCGCTAGCGGGAGGGCCAGGGAGACCCAGTACTTC; CDR3 protein: CASSGPASGRARETQYF
D gene: .; V gene: TRBV7-3; J gene: TRBJ1-1; clone size: many; CDR3 DNA: TGTGCCAGCAGTTCCACAGGTCTTGGCGCTGAAGCTTTCTTT; CDR3 protein: CASSSTGLGAEAFF
D gene: .; V gene: TRBV20-1; J gene: TRBJ2-1; clone size: few; CDR3 DNA: TGCAGTGCTAAGCCCGAGCGGTCCAGCTCCTACAATGAGCAGTTCTTC; CDR3 protein: CSAKPERSSSYNEQFF
D gene: .; V gene: TRBV6-5; J gene: TRBJ2-1; clone size: few; CDR3 DNA: TGTGCCAGCAGTTCCCCCTTTCTTGCGGCCTACAATGAGCAGTTCTTC; CDR3 protein: CASSSPFLAAYNEQFF
D gene: TRBD2; V gene: TRBV11-2; J gene: TRBJ2-1; clone size: .; CDR3 DNA: TGTGCCAGCAGCTCCGGGACTAGCGGGATCGGCTCCTACAATGAGCAGTTCTTC; CDR3 protein: CASSSGTSGIGSYNEQFF
D gene: TRBD1; V gene: TRBV25-1; J gene: TRBJ2-5; clone size: few; CDR3 DNA: TGTGCCAGCAGGTCGTTGGGACAGTACCAAGAGACCCAGTACTTC; CDR3 protein: CASRSLGQYQETQYF
D gene: TRBD2; V gene: TRBV20-1; J gene: TRBJ2-7; clone size: .; CDR3 DNA: TGCTGTGCTAGAGACCAACTAGCGGCGGGTTACGAGCAGTACTTC; CDR3 protein: CCARDQLAAGYEQYF
D gene: TRBD1; V gene: TRBV3-1; J gene: TRBJ1-2; clone size: many; CDR3 DNA: TGTGCCAGCAGCCTGAAGGACAGGGTGGAATATGGCTACACCTTC; CDR3 protein: CASSLKDRVEYGYTF
D gene: TRBD1; V gene: TRBV13; J gene: TRBJ1-1; clone size: many; CDR3 DNA: TGTGCCAGCAGCTTTTGGACAGGGGGCCCTGAAGCTTTCTTT; CDR3 protein: CASSFWTGGPEAFF
D gene: .; V gene: TRBV6-5; J gene: TRBJ1-3; clone size: many; CDR3 DNA: TGTGCCAGCAGTTACGGAAACCTCCCTGGAAACACCATATATTTT; CDR3 protein: CASSYGNLPGNTIYF
D gene: TRBD2; V gene: TRBV7-2; J gene: TRBJ2-7; clone size: many; CDR3 DNA: TGTGCCAGCAGCTTCGGCGGGAGCTCCTACGAGCAGTACTTC; CDR3 protein: CASSFGGSSYEQYF
D gene: TRBD1; V gene: TRBV5-1; J gene: TRBJ1-1; clone size: many; CDR3 DNA: TGCGCCAGCAGCTTGGGGGACAGGGCGGTAGAAGCTTTCTTT; CDR3 protein: CASSLGDRAVEAFF
D gene: .; V gene: TRBV7-9; J gene: TRBJ2-7; clone size: .; CDR3 DNA: TGTGCCAGCACCCAAGACGCCGGCAGGAAAGGTTACGAGCAGTACTTC; CDR3 protein: CASTQDAGRKGYEQYF
D gene: .; V gene: TRBV5-1; J gene: TRBJ2-7; clone size: many; CDR3 DNA: TGCGCCAGCAGCTTGGACAACTCCTACGAGCAGTACTTC; CDR3 protein: CASSLDNSYEQYF
D gene: TRBD2; V gene: TRBV28; J gene: TRBJ2-7; clone size: few; CDR3 DNA: TGTGCCAGCAGTTCCCGGACTAGTACGGGCTACGAGCAGTACTTC; CDR3 protein: CASSSRTSTGYEQYF
D gene: .; V gene: TRBV20-1; J gene: TRBJ2-5; clone size: .; CDR3 DNA: TGCAGTGCTAGAGATTCCCGGGGGCAAGAGACCCAGTACTTC; CDR3 protein: CSARDSRGQETQYF
D gene: .; V gene: TRBV10-3; J gene: TRBJ2-1; clone size: many; CDR3 DNA: TGTGCCATCAGTGTTGAGGGCGGGTCTTACAATGAGCAGTTCTTC; CDR3 protein: CAISVEGGSYNEQFF
D gene: .; V gene: TRBV14; J gene: TRBJ1-4; clone size: many; CDR3 DNA: TGTGCCAGCAGCCAAGATCCCGGGACCAATGAAAAACTGTTTTTT; CDR3 protein: CASSQDPGTNEKLFF
D gene: TRBD2; V gene: TRBV11-3; J gene: TRBJ2-2; clone size: many; CDR3 DNA: TGTGCCAGCAGCTCCTGGACTAGCGGGAGTTCCGGGGAGCTGTTTTTT; CDR3 protein: CASSSWTSGSSGELFF
D gene: .; V gene: TRBV7-9; J gene: TRBJ2-4; clone size: few; CDR3 DNA: TGTGCCAGCAGCCCTCCCTCAGGCATTCAGTACTTC; CDR3 protein: CASSPPSGIQYF
D gene: TRBD1; V gene: TRBV13; J gene: TRBJ2-5; clone size: many; CDR3 DNA: TGTGCCAGCAGCTTAGTAGGGGGCGAGGAGACCCAGTACTTC; CDR3 protein: CASSLVGGEETQYF
D gene: .; V gene: TRBV25-1; J gene: TRBJ2-6; clone size: few; CDR3 DNA: TGTGCCAGCAGTGAAGGAGGATTCTCTGGGGCCAACGTCCTGACTTTC; CDR3 protein: CASSEGGFSGANVLTF
D gene: .; V gene: TRBV28; J gene: TRBJ2-5; clone size: many; CDR3 DNA: TGTGCCACGAGGCCTGGTGGGGAGACCCAGTACTTC; CDR3 protein: CATRPGGETQYF
D gene: TRBD2; V gene: TRBV12-3/TRBV12-4; J gene: TRBJ2-1; clone size: .; CDR3 DNA: TGTGCCAGCACCCGACTAGCGGGAGGGAATGAGCAGTTCTTC; CDR3 protein: CASTRLAGGNEQFF
D gene: .; V gene: TRBV4-2; J gene: TRBJ2-3; clone size: .; CDR3 DNA: TGTGCCAGCAGCCAAGCACTGCCGACAGATACGCAGTATTTT; CDR3 protein: CASSQALPTDTQYF
D gene: .; V gene: TRBV9; J gene: TRBJ2-1; clone size: many; CDR3 DNA: TGTGCCAGCAGCGTAGGGGGCTTCCCCAATGAGCAGTTCTTC; CDR3 protein: CASSVGGFPNEQFF
D gene: TRBD2; V gene: TRBV5-1; J gene: TRBJ2-1; clone size: many; CDR3 DNA: TGCGCCAGCAGCTCGCTCCTTTGGACTAGCGAGGCCAGCTCCTACAATGAGCAGTTCTTC; CDR3 protein: CASSSLLWTSEASSYNEQFF